Here is one T cell receptor (beta chain) with its context. This record comes from a study of cytomegalovirus exposure and HLA in healthy donors. Study overall: Around 76% of 398 genotyped donors fell in the Caucasian-associated ancestry cluster.

PCR used 60 Vbeta primers and 13 Jbeta primers. Sequenced by immunoSEQ multiplex PCR; TCRdb stores in-frame clones only, minus some. Of more than 250,000 clones in the sample, about 90% were seen once. Germline V gene sequence: CDR1 SGHNT, CDR2 YYREEE (reference sequence). The CDR3 totals 17 residues. With V trimmed by 0 bases and J by 4 bases, 8 bases remained unmatched. This TCR derives from a woman younger than 30 in good health and CMV-seronegative. The genes are TRBV5-4 and TRBJ2-7, with 12 bases fitting TRBD2. Sequencing used PBMCs. The CDR3 sequence is CASSLAHPSGGGYEQYF. Written as DNA, the CDR3 is TGTGCCAGCAGCTTGGCCCACCCTAGCGGGGGGGGTTACGAGCAGTACTTC.